This T cell receptor (beta chain) was recorded in a study of CD8+ T cells in alopecia areata. Findings and limits, study-wide: Only a single nonresponder existed, so baseline CD8+ expansion links stay unclear. Clonality in lesional scalp, especially alopecia totalis/universalis, exceeded that of normal scalp.

A remark on this clone: Its antigen is still unknown.

The CDR3 runs 16 residues. CDR1 and CDR2 from the germline V gene are MGHRA and YSYEKL. Unmatched junction bases numbered 10, after V lost 0 bases and J lost 8 bases. Reverse transcribed after extraction, RNA yielded cDNA as the sequencing template. Using immunoSEQ multiplex PCR, the repertoire was profiled, and TCRdb retains in-frame clones only, with some absent. The repertoire has under 150,000 clones, 61% of them found once; the top ten carry under 7.5%. Stated treatment: oral pan-JAK inhibitor, 5-10 mg twice daily. The rearrangement joins TRBV4-1 to TRBJ2-1; 7 nucleotides match TRBD2. The clonotype was recovered from a human donor with alopecia areata. The specimen was CD4+ T cells sorted from blood, collected at week 4, from a patient treated with tofacitinib. The CDR3 protein is CASSQDRAGVRDEQFF. In nucleotides, the CDR3 is TGCGCCAGCAGCCAAGACAGGGCGGGAGTGAGGGATGAGCAGTTCTTC.